This is a list of T cell receptor beta chains from one sample in a study of cytomegalovirus exposure and HLA in healthy donors. Measured with immunoSEQ multiplex PCR; TCRdb has only the in-frame clones, and not every one. The data show fewer than 150,000 clones, roughly 80% seen once. Sequenced input: PBMCs. The receptors shown here come from a woman aged 40 to 50 in good health and CMV-seropositive. Both conserved end residues are trimmed from each CDR3.

>TRBV5-6|11
ASTYDTYNEQF
>TRBV27|12
ASRTGQKNSPLH
>TRBV28|15
ASSLRTGPWFNSPLH
>TRBV7-2|16
ASSLAPAGTNIVYEQY
>TRBV11-2|13
ASSLDRGGNEKLF
>TRBV19|12
ASSPGQGNTEAF
>TRBV7-8|10
ASSSRGYEQY
>TRBV7-3|14
ASSLDLAGGLNEQF
>TRBV6-5|10
ASSLGTDGYT
>TRBV4-1|13
ASSQNSGGFYEQY
>TRBV7-9|14
ASSLRAGGTTDTQY
>TRBV21-1|11
ASTELAEYEQY
>TRBV5-1|16
ASSPRTSGGAAVYEQF
>TRBV10-1|12
ASSEGPKKDTQY
>TRBV7-2|11
ASRQRMNTEAF
>TRBV9|15
ASRPSLTGVVSPEAF
>TRBV6-5|13
ASRRDETGSYEQY
>TRBV7-3|13
ASSKTGGYSYEQY
>TRBV12-2|13
ASRLVRGGFYTQY
>TRBV18|11
ASSPPSRTGEY
>TRBV21-1|11
ASNRVDTYEQY
>TRBV5-6|12
ASSLVRGSTEAF
>TRBV5-6|11
ASSPDRVAGYT
>TRBV5-1|13
ASGSWTGLSYEQY